One sample yielded the 19 T cell receptor beta chains listed below, sequenced in a study of shared clonotypes between healthy human individuals. Repertoires were generated with immunoSEQ multiplex PCR, while TCRdb's copy carries only in-frame clones and drops some. The profile shows roughly 2.5 million clones, around 94% of them singletons. The sequenced sample was naive CD4+ T cells sorted from blood. Stated subset: CD45RA+ positively selected. The source is a man between 18 and 35 years old in good health.

This clone has a single count. V gene TRBV6-5 combines with J gene TRBJ1-1; D is ambiguous. Trimming removed 7 bases from V and 1 base from J, with 10 bases in between. Germline CDR1 reads MNHEY; CDR2 reads SVGAGI. This CDR3 is built from 13 residues. CDR3 bases: TGTGCCAGCACCGTACAGTGGAACACTGAAGCTTTCTTT. Protein sequence: CASTVQWNTEAFF.

This rearrangement joins TRBV7-2 to TRBJ2-3, with TRBD1 matching over 7 bases. After removal of 2 bases from V and 6 bases from J, the junction contained 5 bases not matched to a gene. The CDR3 is 14 residues long. CDR1 SGHTA and CDR2 FQGNSA come from the germline V gene. This CDR3 is CASSLFRGSDTQYF. DNA of the CDR3: TGTGCCAGCAGCTTATTCAGGGGGTCGGATACGCAGTATTTT.

The V and J genes are TRBV5-1 and TRBJ2-7; TRBD1 aligns across 9 bases. V dropped 3 bases and J dropped 5; count of bases not matched to a gene: 6. Germline V gene lookup returns CDR1 SGHRS and CDR2 YFSETQ. The CDR3 consists of 14 residues. The CDR3 region is CASSSMGQGNEQYF. CDR3 DNA sequence: TGCGCCAGCAGCTCTATGGGACAGGGTAACGAGCAGTACTTC.

This sequence joins TRBV21-1 and TRBJ2-7; the table's D gene call, TRBD2, was not cross checked with the DNA. TRBV21-1 is a recognized pseudogene. CDR3 length: 16 amino acids. CDR3 sequence reads: CASSTAGDSSSYEQYF. CDR3 DNA: TGTGCCAGCAGCACCGCGGGGGACTCGAGCTCCTACGAGCAGTACTTC.

V gene TRBV4-3 combines with J gene TRBJ2-5, with D unclear. Germline assignment: CDR1 LGHNA and CDR2 YSLEER. CDR3 length: 13 amino acids. V gave up 1 base and J gave up 5 bases, with 8 bases separating them. As DNA, the CDR3 is TGCGCCAGCAGCCAAGCTCGGATGGAGACCCAGTACTTC. This gives the protein CASSQARMETQYF.

The chain couples TRBV10-2 to TRBJ2-5; 7 bases match TRBD1. Germline lookup yields CDR1 WSHSY and CDR2 SAAADI. The CDR3 spans 14 residues. V lost 8 bases, J lost 5 bases, and 11 bases stayed unmatched. The CDR3 sequence: CASEGITGEETQYF. CDR3 nucleotide sequence: TGCGCCAGCGAGGGAATTACAGGGGAGGAGACCCAGTACTTC.

The rearrangement joins TRBV30 to TRBJ2-1; 12 bases map to TRBD1. The CDR3 consists of 14 residues. V dropped 7 bases and J dropped 10; count of bases not matched to a gene: 11. CDR1 and CDR2 (germline): GTSNPN, SVGIG (reference sequence). The DNA for the CDR3 is TGTGCCTTACCCGGGACAGGGGGCACTTTGGAGCAGTTCTTC. Translating gives CALPGTGGTLEQFF.

The V call is TRBV30, the J call TRBJ2-7, with D uncertain. The CDR3 totals 13 residues. The V and J ends lost 2 bases and 2 bases respectively, with 10 bases between them. The germline CDR1 and CDR2 sequences are GTSNPN and SVGIG (reference sequence). In nucleotides, the CDR3 is TGTGCCTGGAGTAAGTTCCCCGCCTACGAGCAGTACTTC. Translated, it gives CAWSKFPAYEQYF.

The rearrangement links TRBV7-2 to TRBJ1-1; no clear D. This CDR3 is built from 14 residues. V was trimmed by 2 bases and J by 7 bases, leaving 14 bases between them. CDR1 is SGHTA and CDR2 is FQGNSA in the germline V gene. CDR3 region: CASSLRASGYEAFF. CDR3 sequence (DNA): TGTGCCAGCAGCTTACGGGCCAGCGGTTATGAAGCTTTCTTT. The full variable domain, its missing parts supplied by reference TRBV7-2 and TRBJ1-1, is GAGVSQSPSNKVTEKGKDVELRCDPISGHTALYWYRQSLGQGLEFLIYFQGNSAPDKSGLPSDRFSAERTGGSVSTLTIQRTQQEDSAVYLCASSLRASGYEAFFGQGTRLTVV.

With regard to this clone: Distinct nucleotide sequences in the sample also encode this CDR3. The chain combines TRBV5-1 with TRBJ2-3; D unresolved. The CDR3 contains 15 residues. Germline lookup yields CDR1 SGHRS and CDR2 YFSETQ. V lost 0 bases and J lost 0, with 8 bases in between. The CDR3, as DNA: TGCGCCAGCAGCTTGGGAGGCCCAAGCACAGATACGCAGTATTTT. Translating gives CASSLGGPSTDTQYF.

The chain links TRBV9 to TRBJ2-3; 10 nucleotides line up with TRBD1. There are 18 residues in the CDR3. Per the germline V gene, CDR1 is SGDLS and CDR2 is YYNGEE. With 3 bases clipped from V and 4 bases from J, the junction kept 14 bases outside the gene matches. The CDR3 region is CASSEYLLGQGGPDTQYF. The CDR3 DNA sequence: TGTGCCAGCAGCGAATACTTACTAGGACAGGGGGGGCCAGATACGCAGTATTTT.

This clone was seen only once. The V gene is TRBV10-2, the J gene TRBJ2-7, with 7 positions matching TRBD2. V was pared by 3 bases and J by 6 bases, with 8 bases of the junction left unmatched. The germline gives CDR1 WSHSY, CDR2 SAAADI. The CDR3 totals 14 residues. The CDR3 sequence is CASSDPGLMAEQYF. The CDR3 DNA reads TGCGCCAGCAGTGACCCGGGACTAATGGCCGAGCAGTACTTC.

This sequence joins TRBV4-3 and TRBJ2-1; 11 bases fit TRBD2. The CDR3 is 13 residues long. CDR1 and CDR2 (germline): LGHNA, YSLEER. Unmatched junction bases numbered 4, after V lost 2 bases and J lost 13 bases. CDR3 coding DNA: TGCGCCAGCAGCCAATGGACTAGCGGGTTCCAGTTCTTC. It specifies CASSQWTSGFQFF.

This sequence joins TRBV19 and TRBJ2-3; 9 nucleotides match TRBD1. With V trimmed by 3 bases and J by 10 bases, 8 bases remained unmatched. The CDR3 extends over 14 amino acids. Germline V gene sequence: CDR1 LNHDA, CDR2 SQIVND (reference sequence). The CDR3: CASSIWGQGGSQYF. The CDR3 DNA is TGTGCCAGTAGTATTTGGGGACAGGGCGGATCGCAGTATTTT.

This chain connects TRBV7-2 to TRBJ1-1, with D uncertain. This CDR3 has 12 residues. The germline V gene has CDR1 SGHTA and CDR2 FQGNSA. V was pared by 3 bases and J by 0 bases, with 2 bases between. CDR3 sequence: CASSFMNTEAFF. In DNA, the CDR3 is TGTGCCAGCAGCTTTATGAACACTGAAGCTTTCTTT.

Comment on this clone: One junction end does not reproduce the germline sequence, and a read error may be involved. This sequence joins TRBV4-3 and TRBJ2-2; 10 nucleotides align to TRBD2. This CDR3 region has 15 residues. Looked up from germline, CDR1 is LGHNA and CDR2 is YSLEER. CDR3 sequence: CASNPGLANTGELFF. CDR3 nucleotides: TGCGCCAGCAACCCGGGACTAGCGAATACCGGGGAGCTGTTTTTT.

The chain has TRBV4-2 and TRBJ2-3, with D tentatively TRBD2 (6 bases). Trimming removed 4 bases from V and 2 bases from J, with 16 bases in between. CDR3 length equals 16 residues. CDR1 LGHNA and CDR2 YNFKEQ come from the germline V gene. The CDR3 bases are TGTGCCAGCAGCCCGGGGGACGGACTGGACACAGATACGCAGTATTTT. It translates to CASSPGDGLDTDTQYF.

Regarding this clone: The identical CDR3 is also encoded by other nucleotide sequences in the sample. The chain employs TRBV18 and TRBJ2-5; D is perhaps TRBD2 (5 bases). The CDR3 covers 13 residues. Germline V gene sequence: CDR1 KGHSH, CDR2 LQKENI. V was shortened by 4 bases and J by 1 base, with 7 bases between the two germline ends. CDR3 protein: CASSLGVQETQYF. In DNA, the CDR3 is TGTGCCAGCTCACTGGGAGTCCAAGAGACCCAGTACTTC.

The chain has TRBV19 and TRBJ1-5; 9 bases agree with TRBD1. CDR3 length: 18 residues. V lost 6 bases to trimming and J lost 3 bases; unmatched junction nucleotides: 15. The germline V gene encodes CDR1 LNHDA and CDR2 SQIVND (reference sequence). As DNA, the CDR3 is TGTGCCAGTAGCCGTCATGCGGGGGGACAGGGTATCAATCAGCCCCAGCATTTT. It codes for CASSRHAGGQGINQPQHF.